The present T cell receptor beta chain was sequenced within a study of blood T cell repertoires in COVID-19. For the study at large: Italy, Spain and the United States were the sources of the convalescent and acute COVID-19 samples. T cells, B-cell-depleted T cells, or PBMCs provided the cDNA or gDNA that served as material.

The CDR3 loop spans 13 amino acids. Germline V gene lookup returns CDR1 LNHDA and CDR2 SQIVND (reference sequence). V lost 5 bases and J 3 bases, leaving 10 bases between the germline ends. Enrolment of Seattle patients took place during active infection, and they were followed longitudinally. Here immunoSEQ multiplex PCR was the method, and the copy in TCRdb shows in-frame clones only, minus some. This table holds 200,000 to 250,000 clones, 80% to 90% found once. This clonotype was obtained from a man aged 50-59 years with COVID-19, enrolled during active disease. The sample consisted of peripheral blood. The chain links TRBV19 to TRBJ2-5; D uncertain. The CDR3 is CASSFTGKETQYF. CDR3 sequence (DNA): TGTGCCAGTAGTTTTACTGGTAAAGAGACCCAGTACTTC.